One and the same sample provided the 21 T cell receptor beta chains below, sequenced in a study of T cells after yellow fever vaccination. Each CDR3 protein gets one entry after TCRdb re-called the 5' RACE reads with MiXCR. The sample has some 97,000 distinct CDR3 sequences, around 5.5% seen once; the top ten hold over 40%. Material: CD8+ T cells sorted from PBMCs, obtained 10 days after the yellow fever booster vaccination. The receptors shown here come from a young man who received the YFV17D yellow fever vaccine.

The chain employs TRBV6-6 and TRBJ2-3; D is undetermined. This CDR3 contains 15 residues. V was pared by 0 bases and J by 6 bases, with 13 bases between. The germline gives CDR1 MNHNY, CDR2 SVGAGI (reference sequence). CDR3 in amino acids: CASSYSLEVADTQYF. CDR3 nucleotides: TGTGCCAGCAGTTACTCTCTCGAGGTGGCTGATACGCAGTATTTT.

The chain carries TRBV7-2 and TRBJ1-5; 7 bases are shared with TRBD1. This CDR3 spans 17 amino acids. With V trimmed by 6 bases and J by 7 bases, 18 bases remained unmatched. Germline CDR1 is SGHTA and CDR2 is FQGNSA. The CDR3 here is CASSQQQGIKSIQPQHF. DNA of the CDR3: TGTGCCAGCAGTCAACAACAGGGGATAAAGAGTATCCAGCCCCAGCATTTT.

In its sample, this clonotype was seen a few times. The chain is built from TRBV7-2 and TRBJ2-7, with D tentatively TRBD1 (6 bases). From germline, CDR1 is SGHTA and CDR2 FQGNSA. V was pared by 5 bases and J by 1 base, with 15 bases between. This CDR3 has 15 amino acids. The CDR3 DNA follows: TGTGCCAGCAGCCAGCATAGGGGGTTGTCCTACGAGCAGTACGTC. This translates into CASSQHRGLSYEQYV.

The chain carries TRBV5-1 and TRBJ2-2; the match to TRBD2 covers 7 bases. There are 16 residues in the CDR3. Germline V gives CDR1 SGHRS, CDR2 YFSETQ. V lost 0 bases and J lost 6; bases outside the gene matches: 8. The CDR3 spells CASSLEFGLGSGELFF. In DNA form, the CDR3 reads TGCGCCAGCAGCTTGGAGTTCGGACTAGGGTCCGGGGAGCTGTTTTTT.

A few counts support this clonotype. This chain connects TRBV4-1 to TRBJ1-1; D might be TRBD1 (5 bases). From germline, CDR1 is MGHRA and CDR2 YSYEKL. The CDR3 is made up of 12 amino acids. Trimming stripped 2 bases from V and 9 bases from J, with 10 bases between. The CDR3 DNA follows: TGCGCCAGCAGCCAAATCGGGGCCAAAGCTTTCTTT. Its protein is CASSQIGAKAFF.

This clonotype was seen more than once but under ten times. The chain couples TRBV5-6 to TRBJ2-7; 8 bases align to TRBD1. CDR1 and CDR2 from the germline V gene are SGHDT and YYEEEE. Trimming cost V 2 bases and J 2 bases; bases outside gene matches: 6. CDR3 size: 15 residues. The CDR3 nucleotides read TGTGCCAGCAGCTTAGCCGGGACAGGTGCCTACGAGCAGTACTTC. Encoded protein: CASSLAGTGAYEQYF.

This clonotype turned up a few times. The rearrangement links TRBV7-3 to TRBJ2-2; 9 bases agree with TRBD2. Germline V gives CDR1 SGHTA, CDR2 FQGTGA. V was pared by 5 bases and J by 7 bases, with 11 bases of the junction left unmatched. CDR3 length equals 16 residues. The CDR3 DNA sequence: TGTGCCAGCAGCCCGGCGGGGGGGGATGTGGACGGGGAGCTGTTTTTT. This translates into CASSPAGGDVDGELFF.

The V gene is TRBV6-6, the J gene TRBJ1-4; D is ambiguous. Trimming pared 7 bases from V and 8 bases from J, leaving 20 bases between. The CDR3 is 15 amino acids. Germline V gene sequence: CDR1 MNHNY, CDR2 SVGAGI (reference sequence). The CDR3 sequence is CASKNPGRRQEKLFF. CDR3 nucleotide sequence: TGTGCCAGCAAAAATCCCGGACGGCGCCAGGAAAAACTGTTTTTT.

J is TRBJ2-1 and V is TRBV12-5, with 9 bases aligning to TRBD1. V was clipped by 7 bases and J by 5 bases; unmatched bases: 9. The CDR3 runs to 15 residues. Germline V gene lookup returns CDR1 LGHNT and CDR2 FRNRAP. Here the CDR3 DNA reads TGTGCTAGTGCCCTCCCGGGACAGGGACACAATGAGCAGTTCTTC. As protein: CASALPGQGHNEQFF.

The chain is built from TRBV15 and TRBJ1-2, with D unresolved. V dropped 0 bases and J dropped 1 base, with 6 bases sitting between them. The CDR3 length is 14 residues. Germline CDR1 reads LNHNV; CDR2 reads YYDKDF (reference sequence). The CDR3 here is CATSRDLDNYGYTF. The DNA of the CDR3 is TGTGCCACCAGCAGAGATTTGGATAACTATGGCTACACCTTC.

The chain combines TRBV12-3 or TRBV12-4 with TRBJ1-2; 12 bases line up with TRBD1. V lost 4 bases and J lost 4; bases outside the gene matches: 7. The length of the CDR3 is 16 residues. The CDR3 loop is CASSSVGQGAGYGYTF. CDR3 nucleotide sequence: TGTGCCAGCAGTTCCGTGGGACAGGGGGCGGGCTATGGCTACACCTTC.

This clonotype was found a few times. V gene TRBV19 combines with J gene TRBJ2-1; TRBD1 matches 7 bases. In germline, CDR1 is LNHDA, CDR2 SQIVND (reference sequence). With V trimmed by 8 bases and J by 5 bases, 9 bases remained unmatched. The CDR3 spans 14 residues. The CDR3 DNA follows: TGTGCCAGTTCCGGACAGGCCTACGACAATGAGCAGTTCTTC. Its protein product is CASSGQAYDNEQFF.

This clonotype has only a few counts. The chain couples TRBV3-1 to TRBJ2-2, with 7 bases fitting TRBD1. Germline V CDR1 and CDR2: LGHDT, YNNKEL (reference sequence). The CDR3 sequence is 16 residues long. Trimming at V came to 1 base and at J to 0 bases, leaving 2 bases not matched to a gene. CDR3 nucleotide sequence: TGTGCCAGCAGCCAAGCGGGACAGCCGAACACCGGGGAGCTGTTTTTT. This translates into CASSQAGQPNTGELFF.

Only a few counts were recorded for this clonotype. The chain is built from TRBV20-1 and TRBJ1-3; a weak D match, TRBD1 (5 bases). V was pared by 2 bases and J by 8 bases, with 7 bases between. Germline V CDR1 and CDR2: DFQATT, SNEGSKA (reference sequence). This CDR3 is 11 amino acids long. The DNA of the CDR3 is TGCAGTGCTAGAAAGGGGTACACCATATATTTT. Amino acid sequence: CSARKGYTIYF.

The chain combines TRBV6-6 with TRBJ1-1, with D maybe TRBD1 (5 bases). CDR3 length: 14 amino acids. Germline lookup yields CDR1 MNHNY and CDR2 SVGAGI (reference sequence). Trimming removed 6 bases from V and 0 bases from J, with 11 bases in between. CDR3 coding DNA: TGTGCCAGCAGAATCGACAGTATGAACACTGAAGCTTTCTTT. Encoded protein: CASRIDSMNTEAFF.

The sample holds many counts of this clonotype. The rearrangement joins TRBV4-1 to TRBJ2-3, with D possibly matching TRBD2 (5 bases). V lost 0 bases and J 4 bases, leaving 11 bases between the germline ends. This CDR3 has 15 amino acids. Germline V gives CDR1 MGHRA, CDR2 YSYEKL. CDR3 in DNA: TGCGCCAGCAGCCAAGATGGCGGAGGATCAGATACGCAGTATTTT. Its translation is CASSQDGGGSDTQYF.

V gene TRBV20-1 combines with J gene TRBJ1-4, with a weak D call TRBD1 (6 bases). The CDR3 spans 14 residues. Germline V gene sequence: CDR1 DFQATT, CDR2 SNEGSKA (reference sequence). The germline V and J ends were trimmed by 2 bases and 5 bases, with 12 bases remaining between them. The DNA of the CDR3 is TGCAGTGCTAGAAACGGTCAGGGGAATGAAAAACTGTTTTTT. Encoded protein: CSARNGQGNEKLFF.

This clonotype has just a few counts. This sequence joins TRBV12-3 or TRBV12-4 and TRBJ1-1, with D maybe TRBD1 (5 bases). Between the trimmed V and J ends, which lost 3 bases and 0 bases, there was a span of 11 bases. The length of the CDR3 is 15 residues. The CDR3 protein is CASSLEAGMNTEAFF. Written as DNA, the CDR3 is TGTGCCAGCAGTTTGGAGGCAGGGATGAACACTGAAGCTTTCTTT.

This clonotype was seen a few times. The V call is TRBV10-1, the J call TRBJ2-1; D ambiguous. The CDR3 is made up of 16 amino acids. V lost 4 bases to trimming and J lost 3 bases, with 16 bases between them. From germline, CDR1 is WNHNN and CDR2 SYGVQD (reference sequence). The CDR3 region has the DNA TGCGCCAGCAGTGTACGCCAAGGTTCGATCTACAATGAGCAGTTCTTC. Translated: CASSVRQGSIYNEQFF.

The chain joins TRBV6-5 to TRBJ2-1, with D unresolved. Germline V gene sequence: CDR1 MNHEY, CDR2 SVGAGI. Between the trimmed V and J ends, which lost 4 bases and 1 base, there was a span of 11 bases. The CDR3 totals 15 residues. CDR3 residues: CASSLASPSYNEQFF. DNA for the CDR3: TGTGCCAGCAGTTTGGCGTCCCCGTCCTACAATGAGCAGTTCTTC.

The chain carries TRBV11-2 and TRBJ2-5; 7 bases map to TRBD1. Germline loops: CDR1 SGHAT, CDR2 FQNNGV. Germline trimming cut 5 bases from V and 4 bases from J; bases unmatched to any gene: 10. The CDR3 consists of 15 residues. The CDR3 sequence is CASSPLQGNRETQYF. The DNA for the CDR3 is TGTGCCAGCAGCCCCCTACAGGGGAATAGAGAGACCCAGTACTTC.